The T cell receptor (beta chain) described here comes from a study of T cell responses to AZD1222 COVID-19 vaccine. Assay: immunoSEQ multiplex PCR; the TCRdb copy retains only in-frame clones and omits some. This sample has more than 60,000 clones; 83% occur once, and the top ten carry under 1.5%. This clone was seen just once. Germline assignment: CDR1 SGHRS and CDR2 YFSETQ. The CDR3 runs to 15 residues. V lost 3 bases to trimming and J lost 2 bases; unmatched junction nucleotides: 7. This chain joins TRBV5-1 and TRBJ2-5; 7 nucleotides align to TRBD1. The sample here was peripheral blood, taken 28 days after the second AZD1222 dose. The TCR originated in an adult who received the AZD1222 COVID-19 vaccine. CDR3 sequence reads: CASSSHGTAQETQYF. CDR3 in DNA: TGCGCCAGCAGCTCACACGGGACAGCGCAAGAGACCCAGTACTTC.